This T cell receptor (beta chain) was retrieved from a study of T cell changes during pregnancy in multiple sclerosis. The protocol was immunoSEQ multiplex PCR, while the TCRdb copy is restricted to in-frame clones and leaves out a portion. This sample has around 67,000 clones, with roughly nine tenths found just once. The CDR3 consists of 14 residues. Germline values: CDR1 MNHEY, CDR2 SVGAGI. V was clipped by 7 bases and J by 0 bases; unmatched bases: 5. The gene calls are TRBV6-5 and TRBJ1-1; TRBD1 aligns across 7 bases. The clonotype originates from a female donor in good health, enrolled as a control in a pregnancy study. The sequencing here drew on peripheral blood, taken after pregnancy. CDR3 amino acids: CASIRTGLNTEAFF. In nucleotides, the CDR3 is TGTGCCAGCATCAGGACAGGCTTGAACACTGAAGCTTTCTTT.